This TCR beta chain was found in a study of metastatic and nonmetastatic thyroid tumors. Looking at the study overall: Both malignant and benign thyroid patients supplied peripheral blood and tumor or nodule tissue samples, across which the repertoires of these patients were then compared.

Germline-derived CDR1 and CDR2 are GTSNPN and SVGIG (reference sequence). This CDR3 contains 13 residues. The germline V and J ends were trimmed by 4 bases and 7 bases, with 11 bases remaining between them. Under the authors' procedure: Between-group CDR3 differences, defined by clinicopathological status, yielded a distant-metastasis classifier for papillary thyroid cancer. TCRdb called clones again from the PCR reads with MiXCR. The V and J calls, along with clone size, are taken from TCRdb and not from the paper's own processing. The sample lists 35,000 to 45,000 clones, 9.5% to 13% seen once, with roughly 10% in the top ten. All patients reached thyroid surgery having received no treatment beforehand.

This clonotype originated in a male donor with papillary thyroid cancer or a benign thyroid nodule (not recorded which). Some clones in this sample may be carry-over from other donors' samples. J is TRBJ1-6 and V is TRBV30; no definite D call. The source material was blood. This chain's CDR3 is CAWNGARNSPLHF. CDR3 nucleotides: TGTGCCTGGAATGGAGCGCGGAATTCACCCCTCCACTTT.